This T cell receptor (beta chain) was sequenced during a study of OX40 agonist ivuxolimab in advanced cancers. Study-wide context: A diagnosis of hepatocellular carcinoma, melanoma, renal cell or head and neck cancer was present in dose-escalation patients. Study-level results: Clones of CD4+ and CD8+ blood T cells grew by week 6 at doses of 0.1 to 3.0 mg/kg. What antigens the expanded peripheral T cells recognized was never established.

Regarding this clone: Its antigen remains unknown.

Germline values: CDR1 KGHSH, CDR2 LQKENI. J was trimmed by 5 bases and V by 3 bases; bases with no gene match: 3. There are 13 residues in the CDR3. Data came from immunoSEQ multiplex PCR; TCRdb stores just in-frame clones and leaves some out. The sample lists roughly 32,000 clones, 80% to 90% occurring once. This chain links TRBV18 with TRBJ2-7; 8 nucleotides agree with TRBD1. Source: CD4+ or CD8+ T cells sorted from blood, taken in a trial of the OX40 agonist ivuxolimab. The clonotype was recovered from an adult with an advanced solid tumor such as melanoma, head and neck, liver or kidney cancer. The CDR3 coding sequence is TGTGCCAGCTCACCCTCAGGGGGCCACGAGCAGTACTTC. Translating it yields CASSPSGGHEQYF.